The sequence of this TCR beta chain was determined in a study of T-cell memory formation after mild COVID-19 (dated by TCRdb to 2020 to 2023). Study-wide context: Most TCR sequence clusters were specific to one of the two donors. Two young, previously healthy adult volunteers made up the cohort, one male and one female. In a couple of donors, T-cell clones that expanded and contracted after mild COVID-19 were followed by sequencing TCRalpha and TCRbeta repertoires longitudinally.

Ficoll-Paque density gradient centrifugation was used to isolate PBMCs. Points on this clonotype: Its antigen is unknown. No per-base quality is available; no much larger clone lies one base away.

Overall study outcomes, separate from this receptor: Whether the second-wave clones peaking on day 37 were SARS-CoV-2 specific was not confirmed. Clones contracting from day 15 to 85 had balanced CD4/CD8 phenotypes, while a second wave expanding from day 15 to 37 was biased towards CD4+. Contracting CD4+ clones turned up mainly in the CM and EM memory subsets, whereas EMRA was where CD8+ clones were enriched. The detection of some responding clones in pre-infection memory suggests that pre-existing cross-reactive memory T cells joined the SARS-CoV-2 response. The study included only a couple of mild cases, and larger cohorts that include severe cases with pre-infection samples were judged to be necessary.

Instrument on record: Illumina NovaSeq 6000. Using 5'RACE with constant-segment primers, TCRalpha and TCRbeta cDNA libraries were constructed, with sample barcodes and unique molecular identifiers added in the process. Trizol reagent was used to extract RNA from every sample. The libraries were amplified in two PCR steps, and the second step added a second sample barcode and Illumina TruSeq adapters. The libraries were sequenced on an Illumina NovaSeq using 2 x 150 bp paired-end reads. The authors' analysis ran thus. With migec v1.2.7, reads were demultiplexed and then collapsed into UMI-guided consensus sequences. Using mixcr v2.1.11, the UMI consensuses were aligned to TRA and TRB V and J templates and assembled into clonotypes. Expanded or contracted clonotypes were those called significant by both edgeR and NoisET, with noise models trained on biological replicates. edgeR calls used a false discovery rate-adjusted p below 0.01 and a log2 fold-change threshold of 1. As an exploratory analysis of dynamics, max-normalized trajectories of the 1000 most abundant clonotypes were examined with PCA combined with hierarchical clustering. Separately sequenced CD4+ and CD8+ repertoires were used to assign the CD4 or CD8 phenotype of responding clones. In-frame beta chains were kept once TCRdb had trimmed the public reads at Q25 with fastp and called clones with MiXCR. All rows with the same CDR3 protein become a single entry with the most common DNA and genes. The V and J calls follow TCRdb's processing rather than the paper's. The sample table lists about 130,000 distinct CDR3 sequences, around a sixth of them with a count of one. The ten largest make up approximately 14% of the sample.

Here V drops 7 bases and J drops 3 bases, and the junction holds 12 bases not matched to any gene. The cysteine opens and the phenylalanine closes a CDR3 of 15 amino acids. Only the CDR3 DNA stays, 45 bases, in frame from base 1. Sequences were obtained from PBMCs or a T cell subset sorted from them (not recorded which). The sequence came from an adult woman who had mild COVID-19 (a few samples of this study predate the infection). The sample titles of this study are shuffled in the database, so cell type and time point are left out; the donor was told from shared clones. This chain is built from TRBV12-3 or TRBV12-4 and TRBJ2-7; 7 bases in between match TRBD1. The CDR3 in this case is CASKSSGTEHYEQYF. The DNA reads TGTGCCAGCAAGTCCTCCGGGACAGAGCACTACGAGCAGTACTTC.